This TCR beta chain is drawn from a study of T-cell memory formation after mild COVID-19. At the level of the study: Clusters of TCRs were largely donor specific.

This clonotype has only a few counts. What it recognizes is unknown. After 5'RACE with constant-segment primers, TCR alpha and TCR beta cDNA libraries carrying sample barcodes and UMIs were obtained. TCRdb re-analysed the 5' RACE reads in MiXCR, keeping a single row per CDR3 protein. Altogether about 200,000 distinct CDR3 sequences are present, approximately 10% being singletons, with the ten largest covering approximately 3.3%. Study-level findings and limits: CD4+ contracting clones were mainly CM and EM; CD8+ ones, EMRA. Pre-infection memory carried some responding clones, suggesting that cross-reactive memory joined.

The source of this sequence is a young man who had mild COVID-19 (a few samples of this study predate the infection). Cell type and time point are not known. Material for sequencing was PBMCs or a T cell subset sorted from them (not recorded which).

CDR3 amino acids: CSARDQREGAQRQPQHF. The CDR3 DNA reads TGCAGTGCTAGAGATCAACGGGAGGGCGCCCAGCGGCAGCCCCAGCATTTT. The rearrangement uses TRBV20-1 and TRBJ1-5; no clear D. Per the germline V gene, CDR1 is DFQATT and CDR2 is SNEGSKA (reference sequence). Trimming took 0 bases from V and 7 from J, leaving 22 bases between them. This CDR3 spans 17 amino acids.